Below, 16 T cell receptor beta chains from the same sample are listed, as sequenced in a study of T cells in Graves' hyperthyroidism and ophthalmopathy (dated by TCRdb to between 2017 and 2020). Libraries were built with multiplex PCR. The sequencer was an Illumina HiSeq 2000. Amplification of TCR beta CDR3 regions was carried out from RNA transcripts. For the first round of RT-PCR on the TCR CDR3, the HTBI primer set was used together with the Qiagen OneStep RT-PCR kit. TCRdb trimmed public reads at Q25 via fastp, called clones via MiXCR and kept in-frame beta chains. Entries are consolidated by CDR3 protein sequence, retaining the most common genes and DNA. Present in this sample are around 570,000 distinct CDR3 sequences, about 20% of which were seen just once. The leading ten clones occupy about 50% of the sample. The sequenced sample was blood. The receptors shown here come from a middle-aged man with Graves' ophthalmopathy.

The sample holds a few counts of this clonotype. This chain connects TRBV5-1 to TRBJ2-3; TRBD2 agrees at 7 bases. The CDR3 consists of 16 residues. V lost 4 bases, J lost 0 bases, and 8 bases stayed unmatched. Germline assignment: CDR1 SGHRS and CDR2 YFSETQ. Here the CDR3 DNA reads TGCGCCAGCAGCCCGGGACTAACGCTAAGCACAGATACGCAGTATTTT. Translated: CASSPGLTLSTDTQYF.

The J gene is TRBJ1-3, the V gene TRBV30; no clear D gene. CDR1 is GTSNPN and CDR2 is SVGIG in the germline V gene (reference sequence). V lost 1 base, J lost 0 bases, and 7 bases lay in between. The CDR3 is made up of 14 amino acids. For the CDR3, the DNA is TGTGCCTGGAGTGCAAGGCCCTCTGGAAACACCATATATTTT. Its protein product is CAWSARPSGNTIYF.

This clonotype was detected many times. The CDR3 region has the DNA TGCGCCAGCAGCTCCCTTAGCGGGGGGGCTCGGGAGCAGTTCTTC. Its translation: CASSSLSGGAREQFF. V usage is TRBV5-1 and J usage is TRBJ2-1; 11 bases are a match to TRBD2. The CDR3 runs 15 residues. Germline assignment: CDR1 SGHRS and CDR2 YFSETQ. V shed 3 bases, J shed 10 bases, and the junction held 9 bases outside the gene matches.

The sample holds many counts of this clonotype. The genes are TRBV5-1 and TRBJ2-1, with a possible D match to TRBD2 (6 bases). Germline V gene sequence: CDR1 SGHRS, CDR2 YFSETQ. CDR3 size: 15 residues. V gave up 3 bases and J gave up 5 bases, with 15 bases separating them. The CDR3 spells CASSSFGTGDNEQFF. The CDR3 DNA reads as TGCGCCAGCAGCTCGTTCGGGACTGGGGACAATGAGCAGTTCTTC.

This clonotype was counted many times. V usage is TRBV11-2 and J usage is TRBJ1-6, with D unresolved. The CDR3 length is 14 residues. V lost 2 bases and J lost 13, with 15 bases in between. CDR1 SGHAT and CDR2 FQNNGV come from the germline V gene. CDR3 nucleotide sequence: TGTGCCAGCAGCTTACGGGGTACGGCTGATCCCCTCCACTTT. Translated: CASSLRGTADPLHF.

This clonotype was recorded a few times. The chain joins TRBV30 to TRBJ1-3, with 10 nucleotides matching TRBD1. The trim removed 6 bases at V and 0 bases at J, leaving 2 bases unmatched. This CDR3 is built from 14 residues. CDR1 is GTSNPN and CDR2 is SVGIG in the germline V gene (reference sequence). CDR3: CACRDRGSGNTIYF. The CDR3 bases are TGTGCCTGCCGGGACAGGGGCTCTGGAAACACCATATATTTT.

This chain uses TRBV7-9 with TRBJ2-5, with 9 bases aligning to TRBD2. The germline gives CDR1 SEHNR, CDR2 FQNEAQ (reference sequence). V shed 5 bases and J 2 bases; nucleotides not matched to a gene: 15. The CDR3 length is 18 residues. This CDR3 is CASSQDYETSGLQETQYF. The CDR3 bases are TGTGCCAGCAGCCAAGACTACGAGACTAGCGGCCTACAAGAGACCCAGTACTTC.

Remarks on this clonotype: Possible read error: a much larger clone is one base away. This rearrangement joins TRBV20-1 to TRBJ2-1; 7 bases are shared with TRBD1. CDR3 length: 15 residues. The trim removed 0 bases at V and 10 bases at J, leaving 12 bases unmatched. CDR1 and CDR2 (germline): DFQATT, SNEGSKA (reference sequence). CDR3 loop: CSARDGRLRGGEQFF. As DNA, the CDR3 is TGCAGTGCTAGAGATGGCCGGCTCAGAGGGGGCGAGCAGTTCTTC.

V gene TRBV28 combines with J gene TRBJ2-5, with D unclear. Looked up from germline, CDR1 is MDHEN and CDR2 is SYDVKM. The CDR3 consists of 12 residues. Trimming cost V 5 bases and J 3 bases, with 7 bases left between them. CDR3 region: CASSAMKETQYF. DNA for the CDR3: TGTGCCAGCAGTGCTATGAAAGAGACCCAGTACTTC.

This clonotype was detected a few times. The chain uses TRBV6-5 and TRBJ2-1; D not resolved. CDR3 length equals 16 residues. CDR1 and CDR2 from the germline V gene are MNHEY and SVGAGI. Trimming left V 1 base short and J 3 bases short, with 13 bases between. CDR3 residues: CASSYYLTVHYNEQFF. The CDR3 region has the DNA TGTGCCAGCAGTTACTATTTAACAGTTCACTACAATGAGCAGTTCTTC.

This clonotype showed up many times. The rearrangement uses TRBV12-3 or TRBV12-4 and TRBJ1-5; 8 bases are shared with TRBD1. V lost 2 bases, J lost 7 bases, and 10 bases stayed unmatched. This CDR3 is built from 16 residues. The CDR3 DNA is TGTGCCAGCAGTTTATTCCCTGACAGGGGAAGGCAGCCCCAGCATTTT. It is translated as CASSLFPDRGRQPQHF.

This clonotype was recorded a few times. This chain joins TRBV29-1 and TRBJ2-5; 8 bases map to TRBD1. The J segment lost 4 bases and the V segment lost 0 bases, leaving 4 bases of the junction unmatched. The CDR3 totals 14 residues. CDR1 is SQVTM, CDR2 ANQGSEA, per germline. The CDR3 loop is CSVEDRGRRETQYF. The CDR3 DNA follows: TGCAGCGTTGAAGACAGGGGGCGCCGAGAGACCCAGTACTTC.

This clonotype was found a few times. V is TRBV18 and J is TRBJ2-4; TRBD2 is a possible D gene (5 bases). CDR1 KGHSH and CDR2 LQKENI come from the germline V gene. The germline V and J ends were trimmed by 7 bases and 3 bases, with 16 bases remaining between them. This CDR3 region has 15 residues. The CDR3 DNA reads TGTGCCAGCTTTCAGGACCAACTAGTCAAAAACATTCAGTACTTC. Protein: CASFQDQLVKNIQYF.

This clonotype was counted between two and nine times. The V gene is TRBV7-2, the J gene TRBJ1-2; tentative D call: TRBD1 (5 bases). The germline CDR1 and CDR2 sequences are SGHTA and FQGNSA. The length of the CDR3 is 18 residues. Between the trimmed V and J ends, which lost 5 bases and 2 bases, there was a span of 24 bases. The CDR3 nucleotides read TGTGCCAGCAGCCACGGACTAACTAAAGGGGAGTGGAACTATGGCTACACCTTC. Protein sequence: CASSHGLTKGEWNYGYTF. Based on the CDR3 plus reference TRBV7-2 and TRBJ1-2, the full variable domain is GAGVSQSPSNKVTEKGKDVELRCDPISGHTALYWYRQSLGQGLEFLIYFQGNSAPDKSGLPSDRFSAERTGGSVSTLTIQRTQQEDSAVYLCASSHGLTKGEWNYGYTFGSGTRLTVV.

This clonotype has a handful of counts. The junction does not match germline at one end; this may be a read error. The chain is built from TRBV5-6 and TRBJ1-1; D perhaps matches TRBD1 (5 bases). The germline gives CDR1 SGHDT, CDR2 YYEEEE. CDR3 length: 16 residues. CDR3 DNA: TGTGCCAGCAGCTGGTACGGGGAGACAGATCCTATGGAAGTTTTCTTT. This gives the protein CASSWYGETDPMEVFF. Drawing the rest from reference TRBV5-6 and TRBJ1-1, the complete variable domain is DAGVTQSPTHLIKTRGQQVTLRCSPKSGHDTVSWYQQALGQGPQFIFQYYEEEERQRGNFPDRFSGHQFPNYSSELNVNALLLGDSALYLCASSWYGETDPMEVFFGQGTRLTVV.

The V and J genes are TRBV10-3 and TRBJ2-7; D is unclear. Trimming shortened V by 11 bases and J by 0 bases, and 11 bases separated the two germline ends. Per germline, CDR1 ENHRY and CDR2 SYGVKD. This CDR3 region has 12 residues. CDR3 loop: CAAGLSSYEQYF. The CDR3, as DNA: TGTGCCGCCGGCCTGAGCTCCTACGAGCAGTACTTC.